This T cell receptor beta chain was profiled in a study of T-cell memory formation after mild COVID-19. V trimming: 6 bases; J trimming: 6 bases; junction bases outside the gene matches: 9. The CDR3 consists of 15 residues. Germline-derived CDR1 and CDR2 are MNHEY and SVGAGI. This clonotype has more than one count but fewer than ten. What it binds is not known. TCRdb fed the 5' RACE reads into MiXCR, producing one record per CDR3 protein. Of about 400,000 distinct CDR3 sequences in the sample, roughly a quarter are singletons; the top ten hold around 8.7%. Overall study findings and caveats: Still unconfirmed is whether the second-wave clones peaking on day 37 recognized SARS-CoV-2. Clones shrinking from day 15 to 85 showed even CD4/CD8 mixes; later expanders tilted CD4+. Contracting CD4+ clones sat mainly in CM and EM; CD8+ in EMRA.

The chain recombines TRBV6-5 with TRBJ1-2, with TRBD1 matching over 11 bases. The source is an adult woman who had mild COVID-19 (a few samples of this study predate the infection). Cell type and time point are not known. Sequenced input: PBMCs or a T cell subset sorted from them (not recorded which). DNA of the CDR3: TGTGCCAGCAGCAGGACAGGGGGCTTCTCCGATGGCTACACCTTC. This codes for CASSRTGGFSDGYTF.